The 15 T cell receptor beta chains in this list originate from one sample, sequenced in a study of blood T cell repertoires in COVID-19. The repertoire was sequenced with immunoSEQ multiplex PCR; TCRdb's copy has only in-frame clones and lacks some. The sample consists of about 140,000 clones, about 87% of them appearing once. The sample consisted of peripheral blood. The receptors were sampled from an elderly woman with acute or convalescent COVID-19.

This sequence joins TRBV5-1 and TRBJ1-6; no definite D call. Germline V lookup: CDR1 SGHRS, CDR2 YFSETQ. CDR3 length: 15 residues. Trimming stripped 4 bases from V and 7 bases from J, with 15 bases between. The CDR3 DNA follows: TGCGCCAGCAGCCCAGGCGCAGGTATCAATTCACCCCTCCACTTT. Amino acid sequence: CASSPGAGINSPLHF. Supplemented by reference TRBV5-1 and TRBJ1-6, the full variable domain reads KAGVTQTPRYLIKTRGQQVTLSCSPISGHRSVSWYQQTPGQGLQFLFEYFSETQRNKGNFPGRFSGRQFSNSRSEMNVSTLELGDSALYLCASSPGAGINSPLHFGNGTRLTVT.

The chain carries TRBV7-8 and TRBJ2-5, with D tentatively TRBD2 (5 bases). Germline V gene sequence: CDR1 SGHVS, CDR2 FQNEAQ. The V and J ends lost 1 base and 3 bases respectively, with 15 bases between them. CDR3 length equals 16 residues. CDR3 nucleotide sequence: TGTGCCAGCAGCTTAGGGCCGGGGATCGGTGAAGAGACCCAGTACTTC. It specifies CASSLGPGIGEETQYF.

This chain links TRBV2 with TRBJ1-4, with D unclear. The V end was cut by 6 bases, the J end by 0 bases, with 11 bases between. Per germline, CDR1 SNHLY and CDR2 FYNNEI. CDR3 size: 15 residues. The CDR3 nucleotides read TGTGCCAGCAGAGTTTCCCGGGCAACTAATGAAAAACTGTTTTTT. This codes for CASRVSRATNEKLFF.

This clone has a handful of counts. The rearrangement joins TRBV27 to TRBJ1-1; D ambiguous. Germline lookup yields CDR1 MNHEY and CDR2 SMNVEV (reference sequence). This CDR3 is built from 14 residues. V lost 4 bases, J lost 1 base, and 10 bases lay in between. This chain's CDR3 is CASSSFVRNTEAFF. Here the CDR3 DNA reads TGTGCCAGCAGTTCCTTTGTCCGGAACACTGAAGCTTTCTTT.

V is TRBV21-1 and J is TRBJ1-6. TRBV21-1 corresponds to a pseudogene. The CDR3 has 14 amino acids. The CDR3 here is CASSKERGYSPLHF. The CDR3 DNA follows: TGTGCCAGCAGCAAAGAACGGGGTTATTCACCCCTCCACTTT.

This chain connects TRBV19 to TRBJ2-3, with TRBD1 as a possible D gene (6 bases). Germline assignment: CDR1 LNHDA and CDR2 SQIVND (reference sequence). Between the trimmed V and J ends, which lost 3 bases and 2 bases, there was a span of 12 bases. The CDR3 loop spans 15 amino acids. CDR3 in amino acids: CASSIGAGATDTQYF. The CDR3, as DNA: TGTGCCAGTAGTATCGGGGCAGGGGCCACAGATACGCAGTATTTT.

This clone came up once. The chain combines TRBV18 with TRBJ1-2, with 7 bases matching TRBD1. CDR1 KGHSH and CDR2 LQKENI come from the germline V gene. CDR3 length: 14 residues. Trimming at V came to 4 bases and at J to 4 bases, leaving 6 bases not matched to a gene. The CDR3 nucleotides read TGTGCCAGCTCACGCGGGGACAGCTCCTATGGCTACACCTTC. Residues: CASSRGDSSYGYTF.

This sequence joins TRBV6-4 and TRBJ2-1, with 10 bases fitting TRBD2. CDR3 size: 12 residues. The germline V gene encodes CDR1 MRHNA and CDR2 SNTAGT. Losses at the gene ends were 4 bases for V and 13 bases for J; bases not matched to a gene: 4. This CDR3 reads CASSGSGGQQFF. The CDR3 DNA reads as TGTGCCAGCAGTGGTAGCGGGGGGCAACAGTTCTTC.

The V gene is TRBV9, the J gene TRBJ1-5; 10 nucleotides match TRBD1. V lost 3 bases to trimming and J lost 5 bases; unmatched junction nucleotides: 5. The CDR3 has 15 amino acids. Germline assignment: CDR1 SGDLS and CDR2 YYNGEE. The CDR3 protein is CASSAGTGDHQPQHF. CDR3 nucleotide sequence: TGTGCCAGCAGCGCCGGGACAGGGGACCATCAGCCCCAGCATTTT.

The gene calls are TRBV5-1 and TRBJ1-4; 8 bases agree with TRBD1. There are 14 residues in the CDR3. J was trimmed by 6 bases and V by 4 bases; bases with no gene match: 5. Germline V gene lookup returns CDR1 SGHRS and CDR2 YFSETQ. The CDR3 here is CASSPQGADEKLFF. The CDR3 coding sequence is TGCGCCAGCAGCCCCCAGGGGGCAGATGAAAAACTGTTTTTT.

Only one count was recorded for this clone. Germline and junction disagree at one end, which may indicate a read error. The rearrangement uses TRBV7-7 and TRBJ2-5; TRBD1 is a possible D gene (5 bases). CDR1 SSHAT and CDR2 FNYEAQ come from the germline V gene (reference sequence). There are 15 residues in the CDR3. Here the CDR3 reads CASSLGQWNQETQYF. CDR3 nucleotide sequence: TGTGCTAGCAGCTTAGGACAATGGAACCAAGAGACCCAGTACTTC.

This clone was seen once. The chain carries TRBV7-2 and TRBJ1-5; the D is unclear. The ends were cut back, 3 bases at V and 3 bases at J, with 9 bases in the middle. Germline CDR1 SGHTA, CDR2 FQGNSA. The CDR3 spans 14 residues. This CDR3 reads CASSFVSYNQPQHF. As DNA, the CDR3 is TGTGCCAGCAGCTTTGTGAGTTACAATCAGCCCCAGCATTTT.

This clone occurred once. The V call is TRBV3-1 (or the pseudogene TRBV3-2), the J call TRBJ1-2, with D possibly matching TRBD1 (5 bases). This CDR3 comprises 11 residues. With 4 bases removed from V and 8 bases from J, the gap between germline ends came to 8 bases. Germline V gene sequence: CDR1 LGHDT, CDR2 YNNKEL (reference sequence). CDR3 region: CASSPGQGYTF. CDR3 DNA: TGTGCCAGCAGCCCTGGACAAGGCTACACCTTC.

CDR3 amino acids: CASSLGRYEEKLFF. In DNA, the CDR3 is TGTGCCAGCAGCTTAGGCAGGTACGAGGAAAAACTGTTTTTT. The rearrangement joins TRBV13 to TRBJ1-4; D is ambiguous. The germline CDR1 and CDR2 sequences are PRHDT and FYEKMQ (reference sequence). CDR3 length: 14 residues. V lost 0 bases to trimming and J lost 8 bases, with 10 bases between them.

The rearrangement links TRBV30 to TRBJ1-2, with D unclear. CDR1 and CDR2 from the germline V gene are GTSNPN and SVGIG (reference sequence). V dropped 2 bases and J dropped 5 bases, with 9 bases sitting between them. This CDR3 contains 12 residues. The CDR3: CAWSWSLYGYTF. The CDR3 DNA reads as TGTGCCTGGAGTTGGAGTTTATATGGCTACACCTTC.